This entry lists 8 T cell receptor beta chains sequenced from one sample in a study of shared clonotypes between healthy human individuals (dated by TCRdb to 2020 to 2022). The library was made by the immunoSEQ multiplex PCR assay. In its TCRdb copy, this immuneACCESS table keeps in-frame sequences only and misses some clones. Where compared with another copy, unresolved V genes explain less than half of these, and the others have no known cause. In all, the sample holds some 2,500,000 clones, and less than 95% of those were seen once. 0.37% of the sample lies in the top ten. What was sequenced was naive CD4+ T cells from PBMCs. The label giving this sample's cell subset or site can be read as: CD45RA+ positively selected. These receptor sequences come from a man between 18 and 29 years old in good health. Some clones in this sample may be carry-over from other donors' samples.

The chain carries TRBV5-1 and TRBJ2-5; TRBD1 or TRBD2 may be the D gene (5 bases each). From germline, CDR1 is SGHRS and CDR2 YFSETQ. This CDR3 has 17 residues. With 3 bases removed from V and 1 base from J, the gap between germline ends came to 19 bases. In DNA, the CDR3 is TGCGCCAGCAGCTCCCAACCGGGACCTAATATCCAAGAGACCCAGTACTTC. Protein sequence: CASSSQPGPNIQETQYF.

This chain links TRBV7-9 with TRBJ2-7; a possible D gene is TRBD2 (6 bases). This CDR3 is 15 amino acids long. The V end was cut by 3 bases, the J end by 2 bases, with 14 bases between. The germline gives CDR1 SEHNR, CDR2 FQNEAQ (reference sequence). CDR3 nucleotides: TGTGCCAGCAGCTTTGGCGGGAACCTCGCCTACGAGCAGTACTTC. It is translated as CASSFGGNLAYEQYF. The entire variable domain, with the rest obtained from reference TRBV7-9 and TRBJ2-7, is as follows: DTGVSQNPRHKITKRGQNVTFRCDPISEHNRLYWYRQTLGQGPEFLTYFQNEAQLEKSRLLSDRFSAERPKGSFSTLEIQRTEQGDSAMYLCASSFGGNLAYEQYFGPGTRLTVT.

This rearrangement joins TRBV7-3 to TRBJ2-2, with a tentative D call TRBD2 (6 bases). CDR1 is SGHTA and CDR2 is FQGTGA in the germline V gene. V was shortened by 5 bases and J by 6 bases, with 22 bases between the two germline ends. The CDR3 is 17 residues long. For the CDR3, the DNA is TGTGCCAGCAGCCCCCTCGGACTACCTGACTTCCCCGGGGAGCTGTTTTTT. Translation: CASSPLGLPDFPGELFF.

This sequence joins TRBV7-9 and TRBJ1-2; D possibly corresponds to TRBD1 (5 bases). CDR1 is SEHNR and CDR2 is FQNEAQ in the germline V gene (reference sequence). V gave up 4 bases and J gave up 8 bases, with 20 bases separating them. This CDR3 comprises 15 residues. This CDR3 reads CASSSTGLLTLGYTF. The CDR3 DNA reads as TGTGCCAGCAGCTCTACGGGACTGTTAACCTTAGGCTACACCTTC.

The rearrangement uses TRBV29-1 and TRBJ2-1; 9 nucleotides line up with TRBD2. The length of the CDR3 is 15 residues. V was clipped by 1 base and J by 4 bases; unmatched bases: 5. CDR1 is SQVTM, CDR2 ANQGSEA, per germline. The CDR3 sequence is CSVEGAGGYYNEQFF. The CDR3 DNA reads as TGCAGCGTTGAAGGCGCGGGAGGGTATTACAATGAGCAGTTCTTC.

There are a few counts of this clone. Other DNA sequences in this specimen translate into the identical CDR3. This rearrangement joins TRBV9 to TRBJ1-4; D unclear. CDR1 SGDLS and CDR2 YYNGEE come from the germline V gene. There are 13 residues in the CDR3. The V end was cut by 1 base, the J end by 0 bases, with 1 base between. The CDR3 DNA reads as TGTGCCAGCAGCGTATCAACTAATGAAAAACTGTTTTTT. Translating it yields CASSVSTNEKLFF.

This clone was detected only once. The rearrangement links TRBV5-4 to TRBJ2-7; D perhaps matches TRBD1 (5 bases). In germline, CDR1 is SGHNT, CDR2 YYREEE (reference sequence). Trimming pared 4 bases from V and 2 bases from J, leaving 28 bases between. The length of the CDR3 is 19 residues. The CDR3 reads CASSPRQGLEGFGAYEQYF. The CDR3 nucleotides are TGTGCCAGCAGCCCGAGGCAGGGTCTGGAAGGCTTCGGTGCCTACGAGCAGTACTTC.

The J gene is TRBJ2-7, the V gene TRBV18; possible D gene TRBD2, 5 bases. V lost 5 bases to trimming and J lost 0 bases, with 11 bases between them. There are 14 residues in the CDR3. CDR1 and CDR2 from the germline V gene are KGHSH and LQKENI. CDR3 in DNA: TGTGCCAGCTCAGCGGGCAGGATCTCCTACGAGCAGTACTTC. Protein: CASSAGRISYEQYF.